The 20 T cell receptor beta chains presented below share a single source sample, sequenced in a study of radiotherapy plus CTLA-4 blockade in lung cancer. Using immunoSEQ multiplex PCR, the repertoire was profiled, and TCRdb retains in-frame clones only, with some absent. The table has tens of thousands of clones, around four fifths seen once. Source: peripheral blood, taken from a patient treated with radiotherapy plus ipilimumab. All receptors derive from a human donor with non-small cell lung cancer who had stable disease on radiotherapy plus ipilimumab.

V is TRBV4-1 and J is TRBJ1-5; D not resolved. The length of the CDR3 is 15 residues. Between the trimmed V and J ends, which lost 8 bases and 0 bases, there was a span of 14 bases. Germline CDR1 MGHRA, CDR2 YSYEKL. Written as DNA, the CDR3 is TGCGCCAGCGAAACGAGTCTTTATAGCAATCAGCCCCAGCATTTT. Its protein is CASETSLYSNQPQHF.

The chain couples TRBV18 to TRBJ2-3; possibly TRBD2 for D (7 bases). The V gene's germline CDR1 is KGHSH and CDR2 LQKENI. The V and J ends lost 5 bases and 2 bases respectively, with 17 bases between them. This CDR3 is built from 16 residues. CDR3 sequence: CASSALGGGSTDTQYF. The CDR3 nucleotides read TGTGCCAGCTCAGCCCTTGGGGGGGGCTCCACAGATACGCAGTATTTT.

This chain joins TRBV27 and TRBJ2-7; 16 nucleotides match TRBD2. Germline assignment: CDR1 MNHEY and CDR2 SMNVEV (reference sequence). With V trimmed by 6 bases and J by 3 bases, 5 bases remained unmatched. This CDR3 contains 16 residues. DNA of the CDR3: TGTGCCAGCAGATCTGGGACTAGCGGGAGGGTCTACGAGCAGTACTTC. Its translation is CASRSGTSGRVYEQYF.

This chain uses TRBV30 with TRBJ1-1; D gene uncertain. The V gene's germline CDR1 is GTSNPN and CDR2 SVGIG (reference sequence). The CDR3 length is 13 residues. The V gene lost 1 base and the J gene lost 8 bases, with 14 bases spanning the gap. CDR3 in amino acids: CAWSGQGIWEAFF. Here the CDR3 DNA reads TGTGCCTGGAGTGGGCAAGGAATCTGGGAAGCTTTCTTT.

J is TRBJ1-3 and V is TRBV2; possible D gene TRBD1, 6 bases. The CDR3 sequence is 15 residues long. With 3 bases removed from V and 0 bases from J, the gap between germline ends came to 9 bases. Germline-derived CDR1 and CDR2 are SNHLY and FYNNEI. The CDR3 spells CASSEDSDSGNTIYF. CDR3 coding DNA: TGTGCCAGCAGTGAGGACAGCGACTCTGGAAACACCATATATTTT.

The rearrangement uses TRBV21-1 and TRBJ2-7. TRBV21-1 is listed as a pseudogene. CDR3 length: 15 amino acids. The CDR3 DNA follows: TGTGCCAGCAGCACTGATCCAGGGAGAGAGTGCGAGCAGTACTTC. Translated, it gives CASSTDPGRECEQYF.

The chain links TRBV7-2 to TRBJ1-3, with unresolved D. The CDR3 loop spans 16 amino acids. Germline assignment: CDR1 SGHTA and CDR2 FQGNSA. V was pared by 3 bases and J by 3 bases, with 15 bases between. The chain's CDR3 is CASSLDPLTGGNTIYF. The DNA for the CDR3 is TGTGCCAGCAGCTTGGACCCTTTAACGGGTGGAAACACCATATATTTT.

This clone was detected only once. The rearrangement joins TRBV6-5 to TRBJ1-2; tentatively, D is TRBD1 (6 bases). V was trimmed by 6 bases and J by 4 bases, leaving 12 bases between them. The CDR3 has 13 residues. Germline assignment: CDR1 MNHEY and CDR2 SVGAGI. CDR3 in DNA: TGTGCCAGCAGGTCCGGGACACCCTATGGCTACACCTTC. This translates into CASRSGTPYGYTF.

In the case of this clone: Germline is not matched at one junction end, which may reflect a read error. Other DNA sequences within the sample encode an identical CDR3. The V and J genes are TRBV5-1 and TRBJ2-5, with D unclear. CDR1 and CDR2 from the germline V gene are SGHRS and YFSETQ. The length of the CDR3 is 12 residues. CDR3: CASSLRSGTQYF. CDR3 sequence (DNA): TGCGCTAGCAGCTTGAGATCGGGGACCCAGTACTTC. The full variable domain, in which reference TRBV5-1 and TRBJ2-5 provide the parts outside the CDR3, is KAGVTQTPRYLIKTRGQQVTLSCSPISGHRSVSWYQQTPGQGLQFLFEYFSETQRNKGNFPGRFSGRQFSNSRSEMNVSTLELGDSALYLCASSLRSGTQYFGPGTRLLVL.

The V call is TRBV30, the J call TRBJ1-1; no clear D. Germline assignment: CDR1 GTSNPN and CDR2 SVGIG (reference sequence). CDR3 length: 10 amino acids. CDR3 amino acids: CAYRTARAFF. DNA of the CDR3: TGTGCTTACCGCACAGCCCGAGCTTTCTTT.

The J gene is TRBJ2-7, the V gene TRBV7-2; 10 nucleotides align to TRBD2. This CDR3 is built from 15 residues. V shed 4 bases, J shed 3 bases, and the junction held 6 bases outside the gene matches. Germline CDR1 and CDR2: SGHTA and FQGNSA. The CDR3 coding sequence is TGTGCCAGCAGCTCACGGACTAGCGGACTCTACGAGCAGTACTTC. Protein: CASSSRTSGLYEQYF.

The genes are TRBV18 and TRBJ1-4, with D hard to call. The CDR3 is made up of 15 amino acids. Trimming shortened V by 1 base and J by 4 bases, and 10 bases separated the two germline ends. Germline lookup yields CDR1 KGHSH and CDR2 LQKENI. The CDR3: CASSPRSDNNEKLFF. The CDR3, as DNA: TGTGCCAGCTCACCACGGTCAGACAATAATGAAAAACTGTTTTTT.

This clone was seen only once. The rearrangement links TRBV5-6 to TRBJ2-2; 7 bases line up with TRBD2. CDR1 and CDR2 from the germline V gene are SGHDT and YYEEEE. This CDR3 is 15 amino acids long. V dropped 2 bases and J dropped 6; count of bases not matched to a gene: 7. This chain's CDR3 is CASSFREAGAGELFF. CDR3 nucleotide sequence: TGTGCCAGCAGCTTTCGGGAGGCCGGGGCCGGGGAGCTGTTTTTT.

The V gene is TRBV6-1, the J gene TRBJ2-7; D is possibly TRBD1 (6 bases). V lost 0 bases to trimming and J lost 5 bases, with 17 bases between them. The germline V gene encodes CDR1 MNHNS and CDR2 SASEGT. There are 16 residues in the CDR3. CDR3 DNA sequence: TGTGCCAGCAGTGAAGCGCTCGTCAGGGGTGTGGACGAGCAGTACTTC. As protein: CASSEALVRGVDEQYF.

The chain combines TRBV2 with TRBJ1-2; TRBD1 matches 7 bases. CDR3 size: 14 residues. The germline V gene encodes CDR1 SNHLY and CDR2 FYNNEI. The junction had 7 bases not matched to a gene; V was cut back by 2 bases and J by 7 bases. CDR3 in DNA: TGTGCCAGCAGTGAATTGAGACAGGGAAGTGGCTACACCTTC. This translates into CASSELRQGSGYTF.

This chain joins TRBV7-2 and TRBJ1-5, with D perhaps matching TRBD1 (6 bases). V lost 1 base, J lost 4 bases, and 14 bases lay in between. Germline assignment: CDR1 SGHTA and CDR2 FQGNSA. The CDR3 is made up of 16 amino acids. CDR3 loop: CASSLEAGHRNQPQHF. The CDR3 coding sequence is TGTGCCAGCAGCTTAGAAGCGGGACACCGTAATCAGCCCCAGCATTTT.

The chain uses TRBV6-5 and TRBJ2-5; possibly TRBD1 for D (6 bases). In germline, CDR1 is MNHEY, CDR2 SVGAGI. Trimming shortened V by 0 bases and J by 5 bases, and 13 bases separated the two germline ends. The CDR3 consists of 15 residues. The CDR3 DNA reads TGTGCCAGCAGTTACTCGGGGGCCGGAGTGGAGACCCAGTACTTC. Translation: CASSYSGAGVETQYF.

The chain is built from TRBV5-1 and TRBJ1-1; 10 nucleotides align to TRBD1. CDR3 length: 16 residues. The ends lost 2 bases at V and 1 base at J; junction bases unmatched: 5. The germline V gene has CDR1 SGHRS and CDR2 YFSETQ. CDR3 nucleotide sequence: TGCGCCAGCAGCTTCGGGGACAGGGGCTCGAACACTGAAGCTTTCTTT. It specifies CASSFGDRGSNTEAFF.

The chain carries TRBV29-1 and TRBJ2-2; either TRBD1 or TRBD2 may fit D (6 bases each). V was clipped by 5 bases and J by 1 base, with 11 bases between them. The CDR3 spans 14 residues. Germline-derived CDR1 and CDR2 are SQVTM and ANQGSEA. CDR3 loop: CSVKGGRNTGELFF. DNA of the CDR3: TGCAGCGTTAAAGGGGGGCGGAACACCGGGGAGCTGTTTTTT.

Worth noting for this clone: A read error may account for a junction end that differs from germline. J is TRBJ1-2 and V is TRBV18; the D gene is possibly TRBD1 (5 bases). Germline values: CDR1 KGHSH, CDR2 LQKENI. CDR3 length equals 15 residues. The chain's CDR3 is CASSPLDTPNYGYTF. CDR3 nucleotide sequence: TGTGCCAGCTCGCCACTGGACACTCCTAACTATGGCTACACCTTC.